This T cell receptor beta chain was sequenced in a study of blood T cell repertoires in COVID-19. Study information: Acute and convalescent COVID-19 samples came from the United States, Italy and Spain. Nucleic acid was either cDNA or gDNA, and it came from T cells, B-cell-depleted T cells, or PBMCs.

In the authors' methods: Reference gene primers were amplified, and this amplification served to estimate nucleated cell counts. TCRdb's copy holds only in-frame clones and misses some; the assay was immunoSEQ multiplex PCR. V and J calls and clone size are given by that table; D and trimming were obtained from the DNA. The sample gives roughly 230,000 clones, roughly four fifths of which show up once; around 3.6% is in the top ten. The cohort comprised adults aged 18 to 89 years residing in about two dozen US areas. The TCR sequence derives from a man aged 45-60 years who had recovered from COVID-19. Material: PBMCs or T cells enriched from blood (not recorded which).

CDR3 protein: CASSITDSDGDTNYGYTF. CDR3 nucleotide sequence: TGTGCCAGCAGCATCACAGACAGCGATGGGGATACTAACTATGGCTACACCTTC. The J gene is TRBJ1-2, the V gene TRBV9; a weak D match, TRBD1 (5 bases). V dropped 4 bases and J dropped 0 bases, with 22 bases sitting between them. The CDR3 length is 18 residues. The germline V gene encodes CDR1 SGDLS and CDR2 YYNGEE.